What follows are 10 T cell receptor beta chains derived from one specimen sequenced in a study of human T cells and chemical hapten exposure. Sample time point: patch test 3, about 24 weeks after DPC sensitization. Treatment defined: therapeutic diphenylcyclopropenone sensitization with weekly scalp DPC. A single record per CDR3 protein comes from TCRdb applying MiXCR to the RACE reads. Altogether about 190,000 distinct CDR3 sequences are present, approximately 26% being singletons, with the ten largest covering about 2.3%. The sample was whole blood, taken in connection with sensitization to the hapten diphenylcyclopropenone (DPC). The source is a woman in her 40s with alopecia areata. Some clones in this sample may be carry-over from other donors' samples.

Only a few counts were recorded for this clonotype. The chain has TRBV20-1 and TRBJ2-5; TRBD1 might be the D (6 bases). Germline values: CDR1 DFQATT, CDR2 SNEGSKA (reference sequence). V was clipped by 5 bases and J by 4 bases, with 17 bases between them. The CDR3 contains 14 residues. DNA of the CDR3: TGCAGTGCTGGGAATCACAGGGATCGAGAGACCCAGTACTTC. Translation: CSAGNHRDRETQYF.

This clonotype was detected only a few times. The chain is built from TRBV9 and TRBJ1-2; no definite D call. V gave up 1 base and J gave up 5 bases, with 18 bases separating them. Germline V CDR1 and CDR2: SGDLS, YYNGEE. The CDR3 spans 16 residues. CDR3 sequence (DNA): TGTGCCAGCAGCGTATTGGGCAGCGACCCAACTTATGGCTACACCTTC. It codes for CASSVLGSDPTYGYTF.

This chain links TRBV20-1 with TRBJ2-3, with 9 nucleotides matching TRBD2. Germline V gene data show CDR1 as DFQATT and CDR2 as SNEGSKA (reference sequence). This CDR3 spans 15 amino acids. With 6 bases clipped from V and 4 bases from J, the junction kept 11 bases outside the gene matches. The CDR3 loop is CSAPPASGISDTQYF. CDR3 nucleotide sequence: TGCAGTGCCCCCCCGGCTAGCGGGATATCAGATACGCAGTATTTT.

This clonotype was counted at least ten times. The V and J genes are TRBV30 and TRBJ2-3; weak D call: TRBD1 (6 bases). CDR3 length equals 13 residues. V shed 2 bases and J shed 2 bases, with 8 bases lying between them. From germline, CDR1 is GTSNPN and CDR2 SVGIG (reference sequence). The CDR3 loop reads CAWSRDTTDTQYF. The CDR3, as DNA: TGTGCCTGGAGTCGGGACACCACAGATACGCAGTATTTT.

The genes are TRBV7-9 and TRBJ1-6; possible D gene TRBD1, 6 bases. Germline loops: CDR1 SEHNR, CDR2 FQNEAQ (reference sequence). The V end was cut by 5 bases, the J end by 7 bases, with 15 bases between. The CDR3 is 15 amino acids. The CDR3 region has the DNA TGTGCCAGCAGCGCACAGACAGGAACGAATTCACCCCTCCACTTT. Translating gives CASSAQTGTNSPLHF. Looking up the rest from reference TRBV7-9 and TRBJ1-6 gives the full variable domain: DTGVSQNPRHKITKRGQNVTFRCDPISEHNRLYWYRQTLGQGPEFLTYFQNEAQLEKSRLLSDRFSAERPKGSFSTLEIQRTEQGDSAMYLCASSAQTGTNSPLHFGNGTRLTVT.

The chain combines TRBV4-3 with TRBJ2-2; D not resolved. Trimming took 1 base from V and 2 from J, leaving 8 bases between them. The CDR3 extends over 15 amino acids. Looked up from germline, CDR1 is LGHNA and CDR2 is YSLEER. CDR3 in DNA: TGCGCCAGCAGCCAAGGTTCTGTTAACACCGGGGAGCTGTTTTTT. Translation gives CASSQGSVNTGELFF.

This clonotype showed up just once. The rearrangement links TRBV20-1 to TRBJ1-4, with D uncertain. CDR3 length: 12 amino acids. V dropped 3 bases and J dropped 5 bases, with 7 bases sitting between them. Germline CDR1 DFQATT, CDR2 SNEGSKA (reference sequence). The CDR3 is CSARKENEKLFF. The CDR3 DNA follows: TGCAGTGCTAGGAAAGAGAATGAAAAACTGTTTTTT.

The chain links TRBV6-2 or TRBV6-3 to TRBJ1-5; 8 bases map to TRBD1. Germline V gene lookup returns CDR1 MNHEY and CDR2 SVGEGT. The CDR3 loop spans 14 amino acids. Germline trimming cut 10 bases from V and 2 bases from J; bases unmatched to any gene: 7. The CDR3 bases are TGTGCCATCCAGGGGGCGAGGGGCAATCAGCCCCAGCATTTT. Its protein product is CAIQGARGNQPQHF.

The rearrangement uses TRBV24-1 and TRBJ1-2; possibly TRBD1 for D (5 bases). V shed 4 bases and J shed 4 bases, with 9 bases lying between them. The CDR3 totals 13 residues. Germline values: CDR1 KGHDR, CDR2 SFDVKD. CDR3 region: CATSEGGAYGYTF. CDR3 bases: TGTGCCACCAGTGAGGGAGGGGCCTATGGCTACACCTTC.

CDR3 amino acids: CSADPLWASGSGEETQYF. Written as DNA, the CDR3 is TGCAGTGCTGATCCCCTTTGGGCGAGCGGGAGCGGGGAAGAGACCCAGTACTTC. The V gene is TRBV20-1, the J gene TRBJ2-5; 8 bases map to TRBD2. The CDR3 has 18 amino acids. V trimming: 5 bases; J trimming: 3 bases; junction bases outside the gene matches: 20. Germline CDR1 and CDR2: DFQATT and SNEGSKA (reference sequence).